A single sample is the source of the 24 T cell receptor beta chains below, sequenced in a study of OX40 agonist ivuxolimab in advanced cancers. Library creation used the immunoSEQ multiplex PCR assay. Entries here come from immuneACCESS through TCRdb and include only in-frame sequences with V and J called. Some clones fail to appear in such tables; in the studies checked, an unresolved V gene covers under half of the shortfall, and the cause of the remainder is unknown. This sample holds roughly 70,000 clones; about nine tenths were observed only once. The top ten hold 2% to 2.5% of the sample. The sample was CD4+ or CD8+ T cells sorted from blood, taken in a trial of the OX40 agonist ivuxolimab. The receptor set was obtained from an adult with an advanced solid tumor such as melanoma, head and neck, liver or kidney cancer.

This clone has a handful of counts. The V gene is TRBV2, the J gene TRBJ2-1; D could derive from TRBD1 or TRBD2 (5 bases each). V lost 7 bases and J 8 bases, leaving 18 bases between the germline ends. The CDR3 runs 14 residues. From germline, CDR1 is SNHLY and CDR2 FYNNEI. CDR3 coding DNA: TGTGCCAGCAACGGGGCCCCCCGGGGTGATGAGCAGTTCTTC. Protein product: CASNGAPRGDEQFF.

The CDR3 is CASSLADRTEAFF. DNA of the CDR3: TGTGCCAGCAGTTTGGCGGACAGAACTGAAGCTTTCTTT. V usage is TRBV27 and J usage is TRBJ1-1, with a possible D match to TRBD1 (6 bases). The V and J ends lost 3 bases and 5 bases respectively, with 10 bases between them. Looked up from germline, CDR1 is MNHEY and CDR2 is SMNVEV (reference sequence). This CDR3 spans 13 amino acids.

This chain uses TRBV5-6 with TRBJ1-6; 8 bases map to TRBD1. Germline CDR1 reads SGHDT; CDR2 reads YYEEEE. V was clipped by 4 bases and J by 11 bases; unmatched bases: 8. This CDR3 has 14 amino acids. CDR3 amino acids: CASSPTGGPAPLHF. The CDR3 DNA sequence: TGTGCCAGCAGCCCCACAGGGGGTCCGGCACCCCTCCACTTT.

Regarding this clone: This specimen includes other DNA sequences encoding the same CDR3. The rearrangement joins TRBV28 to TRBJ2-2; D may correspond to TRBD1 or TRBD2 (6 bases each). CDR1 is MDHEN and CDR2 is SYDVKM in the germline V gene. V gave up 6 bases and J gave up 5 bases, with 10 bases separating them. The CDR3 covers 13 residues. CDR3 protein: CASRRGATGELFF. CDR3 DNA: TGTGCCAGCAGAAGGGGGGCAACCGGGGAGCTGTTTTTT.

This chain uses TRBV7-9 with TRBJ1-2; maybe TRBD1 (5 bases). V lost 4 bases and J lost 4, with 13 bases in between. This CDR3 has 14 amino acids. The germline V gene encodes CDR1 SEHNR and CDR2 FQNEAQ (reference sequence). Here the CDR3 reads CASSYGDSVYGYTF. DNA for the CDR3: TGTGCCAGCAGCTACGGAGACAGCGTCTATGGCTACACCTTC. Complete variable domain (other parts from reference TRBV7-9 and TRBJ1-2): DTGVSQNPRHKITKRGQNVTFRCDPISEHNRLYWYRQTLGQGPEFLTYFQNEAQLEKSRLLSDRFSAERPKGSFSTLEIQRTEQGDSAMYLCASSYGDSVYGYTFGSGTRLTVV.

The chain uses TRBV19 and TRBJ1-6; possibly TRBD1 for D (5 bases). Germline V CDR1 and CDR2: LNHDA, SQIVND (reference sequence). The CDR3 runs to 13 residues. Trimming removed 5 bases from V and 3 bases from J, with 5 bases in between. CDR3 in amino acids: CASSDSYNSPLHF. The CDR3 nucleotides are TGTGCCAGTAGTGACAGCTATAATTCACCCCTCCACTTT.

The genes are TRBV7-8 and TRBJ2-7, with 8 bases that match TRBD1. After removal of 3 bases from V and 2 bases from J, the junction contained 3 bases not matched to a gene. CDR3 length: 14 amino acids. The germline CDR1 and CDR2 sequences are SGHVS and FQNEAQ. The CDR3 bases are TGTGCCAGCAGCTTTGGGACAGGCACCTACGAGCAGTACTTC. The encoded protein is CASSFGTGTYEQYF.

In its sample, this clone was seen once. This rearrangement joins TRBV4-2 to TRBJ2-1, with D unclear. From germline, CDR1 is LGHNA and CDR2 YNFKEQ. Trimming stripped 6 bases from V and 1 base from J, with 10 bases between. The CDR3 is 14 amino acids. CDR3 DNA: TGTGCCAGCAGTCCGGCGGAGTCCTACAATGAGCAGTTCTTC. Translated: CASSPAESYNEQFF.

The chain links TRBV6-6 to TRBJ1-4; 9 nucleotides agree with TRBD1. In germline, CDR1 is MNHNY, CDR2 SVGAGI (reference sequence). The CDR3 length is 13 residues. Unmatched junction bases numbered 3, after V lost 5 bases and J lost 8 bases. The CDR3 nucleotides are TGTGCCAGCAGTACAGGGGGCCAGGAAAAACTGTTTTTT. It codes for CASSTGGQEKLFF.

CDR3 residues: CASSLNRGSYGYTF. CDR3 bases: TGTGCCAGCAGCCTCAACAGGGGAAGCTATGGCTACACCTTC. This rearrangement joins TRBV5-6 to TRBJ1-2; 7 bases map to TRBD1. Germline values: CDR1 SGHDT, CDR2 YYEEEE. V gave up 4 bases and J gave up 4 bases; unmatched junction bases: 7. The CDR3 totals 14 residues.

A few counts support this clone. The chain uses TRBV10-1 and TRBJ2-7; TRBD2 might be the D (6 bases). The CDR3 runs to 14 residues. V lost 0 bases, J lost 5 bases, and 11 bases lay in between. Looked up from germline, CDR1 is WNHNN and CDR2 is SYGVQD (reference sequence). The CDR3 region is CASSESGGDNEQYF. The CDR3, as DNA: TGCGCCAGCAGTGAGTCGGGCGGGGATAACGAGCAGTACTTC.

The DNA of the CDR3 is TGTGCCATCAGTGAGGTCAGAGACACTGAAGCTTTCTTT. This sequence encodes CAISEVRDTEAFF. The chain joins TRBV10-3 to TRBJ1-1, with unresolved D. CDR3 size: 13 residues. Per germline, CDR1 ENHRY and CDR2 SYGVKD. Trimming cost V 2 bases and J 3 bases, with 7 bases left between them.

The chain recombines TRBV6-4 with TRBJ2-3, with D perhaps matching TRBD2 (7 bases). V lost 4 bases and J lost 4, with 12 bases in between. This CDR3 is 14 amino acids long. Germline CDR1 MRHNA, CDR2 SNTAGT. DNA for the CDR3: TGTGCCAGCAGTGCGGGGGGCGCGTCAGATACGCAGTATTTT. This codes for CASSAGGASDTQYF.

This clone was counted only a few times. The chain combines TRBV5-1 with TRBJ1-6; 8 positions agree with TRBD1. Trimming took 4 bases from V and 11 from J; bases not matched to a gene: 5. Germline CDR1 SGHRS, CDR2 YFSETQ. CDR3 size: 13 residues. In nucleotides, the CDR3 is TGCGCCAGCAGCCCAGGACAGGGAACACCCCTCCACTTT. Translated, it gives CASSPGQGTPLHF.

The chain is built from TRBV28 and TRBJ2-6; 7 nucleotides match TRBD1. The ends lost 7 bases at V and 4 bases at J; junction bases unmatched: 10. Germline CDR1 and CDR2: MDHEN and SYDVKM. CDR3 length equals 16 residues. The CDR3 DNA is TGTGCCAGCACTACCTGGACAGGTTCAGGGGCCAACGTCCTGACTTTC. Translating it yields CASTTWTGSGANVLTF.

The chain employs TRBV29-1 and TRBJ2-2; TRBD1 or TRBD2 may be the D gene (5 bases each). CDR3 size: 14 residues. The V and J ends lost 6 bases and 4 bases respectively, with 15 bases between them. Germline lookup yields CDR1 SQVTM and CDR2 ANQGSEA. The CDR3 loop reads CSVGTGTATGELFF. The CDR3 DNA is TGCAGCGTCGGGACCGGGACCGCCACCGGGGAGCTGTTTTTT.

This clone was seen only a few times. V and J are TRBV30 and TRBJ1-3; D remains unclear. The CDR3 has 13 residues. Trimming removed 2 bases from V and 2 bases from J, with 7 bases in between. CDR1 is GTSNPN and CDR2 is SVGIG in the germline V gene (reference sequence). The CDR3 is CAWSNLAGNTIYF. Here the CDR3 DNA reads TGTGCCTGGAGTAATCTGGCTGGAAACACCATATATTTT.

This chain joins TRBV7-2 and TRBJ1-3; D remains ambiguous. This CDR3 contains 12 residues. Germline CDR1 and CDR2: SGHTA and FQGNSA. The V and J ends lost 5 bases and 4 bases respectively, with 6 bases between them. The CDR3 sequence: CASSQLGNTIYF. As DNA, the CDR3 is TGTGCCAGCAGCCAACTCGGAAACACCATATATTTT.

The chain carries TRBV12-5 and TRBJ1-2, with TRBD1 as a possible D gene (6 bases). Germline CDR1 is LGHNT and CDR2 is FRNRAP. V shed 6 bases and J shed 6 bases, with 14 bases lying between them. CDR3 length equals 13 residues. The DNA for the CDR3 is TGTGCTAGTGGCCGGACAGAGATCAATGGCTACACCTTC. Translating it yields CASGRTEINGYTF.

The CDR3 nucleotides are TGTGCCAGCAGCTTGACCCTCTCGGACTATGGCTACACCTTC. Translation: CASSLTLSDYGYTF. The V and J genes are TRBV5-4 and TRBJ1-2, with D unresolved. The V end lost 1 base, the J end lost 3 bases, and 10 bases lay between the germline ends. The CDR3 runs to 14 residues. Looked up from germline, CDR1 is SGHNT and CDR2 is YYREEE (reference sequence).

The rearrangement joins TRBV7-6 to TRBJ2-1, with 7 bases that match TRBD1. The CDR3 is made up of 13 amino acids. Germline CDR1 and CDR2: SGHVS and FNYEAQ. V was pared by 4 bases and J by 9 bases, with 6 bases of the junction left unmatched. The CDR3 protein is CASSSRQGGEQFF. CDR3 DNA: TGTGCCAGCAGCTCCCGACAGGGCGGTGAGCAGTTCTTC.

The chain uses TRBV6-1 and TRBJ2-1; TRBD1 or TRBD2 may be the D gene (5 bases each). Germline loops: CDR1 MNHNS, CDR2 SASEGT. V was shortened by 1 base and J by 4 bases, with 11 bases between the two germline ends. There are 15 residues in the CDR3. The DNA of the CDR3 is TGTGCCAGCAGTGAAGAACCGGGACCTTACAATGAGCAGTTCTTC. Its translation is CASSEEPGPYNEQFF.

The V call is TRBV11-2, the J call TRBJ2-5; 7 nucleotides align to TRBD2. CDR3 length: 14 amino acids. V trimming: 1 base; J trimming: 5 bases; junction bases outside the gene matches: 4. The germline V gene encodes CDR1 SGHAT and CDR2 FQNNGV. In DNA, the CDR3 is TGTGCCAGCAGCTTAGCGGGAGCGGGGGAGACCCAGTACTTC. Translated, it gives CASSLAGAGETQYF.

V usage is TRBV28 and J usage is TRBJ1-3, with TRBD1 matching 8 bases. Germline V gene data show CDR1 as MDHEN and CDR2 as SYDVKM. CDR3 size: 16 residues. V was clipped by 5 bases and J by 4 bases; unmatched bases: 10. The CDR3: CASSPVRQGKGNTIYF. The DNA for the CDR3 is TGTGCCAGCAGTCCCGTCCGACAGGGGAAGGGAAACACCATATATTTT. The variable domain in full, with the rest retrieved from reference TRBV28 and TRBJ1-3, is DVKVTQSSRYLVKRTGEKVFLECVQDMDHENMFWYRQDPGLGLRLIYFSYDVKMKEKGDIPEGYSVSREKKERFSLILESASTNQTSMYLCASSPVRQGKGNTIYFGEGSWLTVV.